This T cell receptor beta chain was found in a study of persistence of HIV-infected CD4 T cells. This was the immunoSEQ version 4 assay in survey mode. Repertoires were generated with immunoSEQ multiplex PCR, while TCRdb's copy carries only in-frame clones and drops some. The sample comprises under 40,000 clones, less than 75% of which are singletons, and 1.4% rests with the top ten. Germline loops: CDR1 MNHNY, CDR2 SVGAGI (reference sequence). Trimming left V 5 bases short and J 4 bases short, with 14 bases between. The CDR3 has 14 amino acids. Cells were stimulated with overlapping HIV-1 Gag 15-mer peptides. Sorting selected CD4+ T cells upregulating both CD40 ligand and CD69. About this clone itself: Its antigen is unknown.

Study outcomes and limitations: Degenerate expanded CDR3beta sequences were enriched among CMV- and Gag-responding cells.

Sequencing used CD4+ T cells sorted from PBMCs after roughly 20-hour stimulation, obtained from a patient who received antiretroviral therapy. This clonotype was sampled from an adult man with HIV who was CMV-seropositive. The rearrangement joins TRBV6-6 to TRBJ1-1; possibly TRBD1 for D (6 bases). CDR3 sequence: CASSITGKSTEAFF. CDR3 in DNA: TGTGCCAGCAGTATCACAGGGAAATCCACTGAAGCTTTCTTT.